This TCR beta chain is from a study of OX40 agonist ivuxolimab in advanced cancers. At the level of the whole study: Ivuxolimab, which targeted the costimulatory receptor OX40 (CD134), was an agonistic, fully human IgG2 monoclonal antibody. Intravenous ivuxolimab was administered to patients every 2 weeks at six dose levels: 0.01, 0.1, 0.3, 1.5, 3 and 10 mg/kg. Among the roughly 52 dose-escalation patients, approximately 20 had hepatocellular carcinoma, roughly 15 melanoma, 9 renal cell carcinoma and 9 head and neck cancer. The dose-escalation cohort was about 86% male with a mean age of 60 years, ranging from about 23 to 85. Prior anti-PD-1, anti-PD-L1 or anti-CTLA-4 therapy was permitted, and checkpoint inhibitors had been received by 40% to 50% of dose-escalation patients. Partial responses occurred in three dose-escalation patients, of whom one had hepatocellular carcinoma and two had cutaneous melanoma. The purpose of peripheral TCRbeta sequencing was to test whether ivuxolimab changed TCR sequence diversity and led to clonal T-cell expansion. The paper covers the monotherapy dose-escalation part of the phase I ivuxolimab trial, which included N of about 51 patients.

Relative to germline, V is missing 7 bases and J is missing 6 bases, with 5 bases of the junction outside any gene match. Spanning cysteine to phenylalanine, the CDR3 consists of 12 amino acids. Of all the DNA, just the CDR3 is kept, 36 bases in frame from base 1. The germline V gene yields SGHVS for CDR1 and FQNEAQ for CDR2. Paper-wide results and their limitations: At doses from 0.1 to 3.0 mg/kg, clonal expansion was seen in both CD4+ and CD8+ blood T cells between baseline and week 6. After ivuxolimab, more expanded clones were found on average in CD8+ T cells than in CD4+ T cells. Which antigens the clonally expanded peripheral T cells were specific for was not determined. In the 0.1-3.0 mg/kg groups, partial responders had among the lowest normalized peripheral clonal expansion, particularly in CD8+ T cells. Low levels of normalized T-cell clonal expansion were also shown by some nonresponding patients.

A word on this clone: Its recognized antigen is unknown. Qualities for individual bases were not recorded, and no much larger clone is one base off.

The trial excluded patients who had a history of autoimmune disease or were on systemic immunosuppression. Peripheral blood for TCR sequencing was drawn from every dose cohort at baseline, at cycle 4 day 1 and at cycle 7 day 1. Samples came from an open-label, multicenter, first-in-human phase I dose-escalation trial of ivuxolimab. Adults with locally advanced or metastatic melanoma, renal cell, hepatocellular, or head and neck squamous cell carcinoma were enrolled in the trial. CD4+ and CD8+ T cells were sorted separately from peripheral blood before TCR sequencing. To sequence the TCRbeta CDR3 region, genomic DNA was isolated from the sorted cells. The immunoSEQ Assay was used for sequencing of TCRbeta CDR3 regions. TCRdb's version of the immuneACCESS table is confined to in-frame rearrangements and falls short of the full clone set. An unresolved V gene accounts for under half of the shortfall where checked; the remainder is of unknown origin. The sample table lists about 94,000 clones, around nine tenths of them with a count of one. Over 0.3% of the sample is held by the ten biggest clonotypes.

The sample here was CD4+ or CD8+ T cells sorted from blood, taken in a trial of the OX40 agonist ivuxolimab. The sequence joins TRBV7-8 to TRBJ2-5; 7 central nucleotides agree with TRBD2. The TCR comes from an adult with an advanced solid tumor such as melanoma, head and neck, liver or kidney cancer. The nucleotides are TGTGCCAGCATCCCGGGGGGTCAGACCCAGTACTTC. Its protein product is CASIPGGQTQYF. Here the CDR3 is joined to the reference TRBV7-8 and TRBJ2-5 genes, and the full variable domain is: GAGVSQSPRYKVAKRGQDVALRCDPISGHVSLFWYQQALGQGPEFLTYFQNEAQLDKSGLPSDRFFAERPEGSVSTLKIQRTQQEDSAVYLCASIPGGQTQYFGPGTRLLVL.